Reported below is one T cell receptor (beta chain). It has no known antigen specificity. Base quality data are lacking; no much larger clone is found one base away. Trimming costs V 9 bases and J 3 bases, and their ends lie 12 bases apart. The CDR3 has 13 amino acids, counting the end cysteine and phenylalanine. The DNA shown is the 39-base CDR3, in frame from base 1. CDR1 MNHEY and CDR2 SMNVEV are derived from the germline V gene (reference sequence). The intended sense of this specimen's time point label: week 11, during vaccination. Every vaccine dose consisted of 300 ug of a 20-mer mutant IDH1 peptide in Montanide, administered subcutaneously together with topical imiquimod. The donors had newly diagnosed IDH1-mutant astrocytomas of WHO grade 3 or 4 that showed loss of nuclear ATRX. The samples were drawn from NOA16, a multicentre, single-arm, open-label phase I trial in Germany that tested a mutant IDH1 peptide vaccine in humans for the first time. The DNeasy Blood and Tissue Kit was used to extract genomic DNA from EDTA blood for TCRB sequencing.

This sample is drawn from a study of a mutant IDH1 vaccine in newly diagnosed glioma (TCRdb year 2021). For the wider study: Patients received eight vaccinations in weeks 1, 3, 5, 7, 11, 15, 19 and 23, corresponding to visits V03 through V10. In the chemotherapy-containing groups, vaccination started alongside temozolomide cycles, whereas in patients who had radiotherapy alone it started 4-6 weeks after radiotherapy. Of the approximately 29 treated patients, approximately 62% were male and approximately 40% were female, and a mean age of roughly 37 years was recorded. Prior to enrollment, standard therapy consisting of radiotherapy alone, temozolomide alone, or radiochemotherapy with temozolomide had been administered to patients, with the combination being received by most patients. Peripheral blood was drawn at six visits: V03 (baseline), V05, V07, V10, V12 and V13. Longitudinal TCRB deep sequencing was done for 20 to 25 treated patients, wherever samples were available for exploratory analyses. The paper's findings and limits, for the study overall: Vaccine-induced immune responses across multiple MHC alleles were detected in approximately 94% of patients. The authors stated that sample limitations prevented analyses of patient blood samples from being reproduced. Changes in the top peripheral T cell clonotypes picked up by TCRB sequencing did not appear to be linked to pseudoprogression. PBMC samples for TCRB deep sequencing were selected based on availability.

The library came from the immunoSEQ multiplex PCR assay. Following the manufacturer's protocol, the hsTCRB Kit was used to amplify rearranged TCR beta chain sequences. Sequencing of TCRB libraries was carried out on an Illumina MiSeq. The paper's processing steps were these. The proprietary platform of the kit vendor was used for demultiplexing, trimming and gene mapping. The source is immuneACCESS, and TCRdb retained only in-frame sequences with V and J called. Part of the clones is not carried over; for the studies checked, unresolved V genes explain less than half of this, and the remainder is unexplained. V and J calls and clone size are given by that table; D and trimming were obtained from the DNA. A total of 100,000 to 120,000 clones appear in this sample, about 90% of them only once. Of the sample, 0.6% to 0.75% is held by the ten largest clones.

Sample: PBMCs, taken from a glioma patient whose treatment included an IDH1 peptide vaccine. The sequence was collected from a woman aged 50 to 65 with glioma. The sequence links TRBV27 to TRBJ1-5, and the D gene may be TRBD1, 6 bases matching. The DNA is TGTGCCAGTGGGTGGGACAACAATCAGCCCCAGCATTTT. Its translation reads: CASGWDNNQPQHF.